This TCR beta chain was recovered during a study of cytomegalovirus exposure and HLA in healthy donors. Germline trimming cut 4 bases from V and 2 bases from J; bases unmatched to any gene: 10. This CDR3 spans 15 amino acids. CDR1 GTSNPN and CDR2 SVGIG come from the germline V gene (reference sequence). Use of 60 Vbeta and 13 Jbeta primers characterized the PCR. Assay: immunoSEQ multiplex PCR; the TCRdb copy retains only in-frame clones and omits some. This sample's table reports fewer than 70,000 clones. The specimen was PBMCs. This receptor was obtained from a woman aged 18 to 35 in good health and CMV-seronegative. The chain links TRBV30 to TRBJ2-5; 7 nucleotides align to TRBD2. In DNA form, the CDR3 reads TGTGCCTGGAACCCGGGTAGCGGGCTACAAGAGACCCAGTACTTC. Its protein is CAWNPGSGLQETQYF.